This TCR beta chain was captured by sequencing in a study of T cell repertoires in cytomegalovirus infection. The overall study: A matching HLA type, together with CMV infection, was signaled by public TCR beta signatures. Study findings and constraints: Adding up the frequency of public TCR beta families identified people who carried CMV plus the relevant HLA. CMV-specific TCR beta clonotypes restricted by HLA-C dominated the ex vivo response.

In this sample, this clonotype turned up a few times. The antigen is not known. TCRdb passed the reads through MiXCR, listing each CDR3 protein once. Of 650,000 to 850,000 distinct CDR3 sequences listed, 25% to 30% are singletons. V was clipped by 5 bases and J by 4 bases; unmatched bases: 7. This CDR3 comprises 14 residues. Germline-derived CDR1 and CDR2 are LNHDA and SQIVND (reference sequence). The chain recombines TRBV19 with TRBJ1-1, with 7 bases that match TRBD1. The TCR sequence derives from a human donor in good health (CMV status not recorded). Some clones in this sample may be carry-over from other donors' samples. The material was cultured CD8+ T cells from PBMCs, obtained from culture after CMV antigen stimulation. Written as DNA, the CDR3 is TGTGCCAGTAGTGAAGACAGGGCTGGCACTGAAGCTTTCTTT. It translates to CASSEDRAGTEAFF.